Here is one T cell receptor beta chain with its context. The data belong to a study of cytomegalovirus exposure and HLA in healthy donors. PCR involved 60 Vbeta and 13 Jbeta primers. TCRdb keeps only in-frame clones here, not all; method: immunoSEQ multiplex PCR. The sample lists 85,000 to 120,000 clones, nearly 65% occurring once. CDR3 length: 16 residues. V shed 5 bases and J 0 bases; nucleotides not matched to a gene: 7. The V gene's germline CDR1 is SGHNT and CDR2 YENEEA. The V and J genes are TRBV11-3 and TRBJ2-1, with TRBD2 identical over 7 bases. Sequenced sample: PBMCs. The receptor was isolated from a human donor in good health. The CDR3 DNA is TGTGCCAGCAGCCCGGAGGGCGGGAGCTCCTACAATGAGCAGTTCTTC. Translated: CASSPEGGSSYNEQFF.